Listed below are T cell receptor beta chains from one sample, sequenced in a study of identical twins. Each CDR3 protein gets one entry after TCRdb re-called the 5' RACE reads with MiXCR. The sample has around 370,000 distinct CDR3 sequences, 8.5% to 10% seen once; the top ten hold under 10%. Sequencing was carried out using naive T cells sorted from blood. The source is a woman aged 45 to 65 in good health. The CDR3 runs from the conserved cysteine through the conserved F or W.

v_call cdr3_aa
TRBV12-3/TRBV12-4 CASSYAWDRVNEQYF
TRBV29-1 CSVDVVLGTSGIVEQFF
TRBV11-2 CASSPISSQETQYF
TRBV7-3 CASSGTSVNEQFF
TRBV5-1 CASSLPGTAHEQYF
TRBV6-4 CASSSMAGQPQHF
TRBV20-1 CSATRRASGTEAFF
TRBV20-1 CSASVPRAGLNTGELFF
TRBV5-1 CASSFRQANTEAFF
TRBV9 CASSVAGQYYEQYF
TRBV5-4 CASTRPAGPDTQYF
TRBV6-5 CASSQTGLQFF
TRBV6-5 CASSPGQGSYEQYF
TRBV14 CASSQSGRAYNEQFF
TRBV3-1 CASSPRTVPTGANVLTF
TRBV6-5 CASSTSPGNIQYF
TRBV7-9 CASSSLRVLETQYF
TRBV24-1 CATSDRGTDGRDTQYF
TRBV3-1 CASSQDGQVFF
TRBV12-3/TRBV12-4 CASNWVGTKETQYF
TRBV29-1 CSVEDPGPGAGELFF
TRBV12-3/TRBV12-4 CASSLGGVTQYF
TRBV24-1 CATNSLQPQHF
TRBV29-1 CSVPSGGPVINEQFF
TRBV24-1 CATSDLKQGTSYNEQFF
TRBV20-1 CSARDRGTSGSLNEQFF
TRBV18 CASSPPTNENEQFF
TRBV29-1 CSVATGGRDTQYF
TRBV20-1 CTSNLGEGYTF
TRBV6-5 CASSLRDLGIGTQYF
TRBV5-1 CASSTRRATGELFF
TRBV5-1 CASSLEQGFYNEQFF
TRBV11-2 CASSPGVPSSYNEQFF
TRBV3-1 CASSQMFRGANTEAFF
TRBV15 CATSGVREKLFF
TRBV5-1 CASSANLNEQFF
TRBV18 CASSPGARGDYNEQFF
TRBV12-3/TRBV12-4 CASSLGDGAKNIQYF
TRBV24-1 CATSDRSGGNTDTQYF